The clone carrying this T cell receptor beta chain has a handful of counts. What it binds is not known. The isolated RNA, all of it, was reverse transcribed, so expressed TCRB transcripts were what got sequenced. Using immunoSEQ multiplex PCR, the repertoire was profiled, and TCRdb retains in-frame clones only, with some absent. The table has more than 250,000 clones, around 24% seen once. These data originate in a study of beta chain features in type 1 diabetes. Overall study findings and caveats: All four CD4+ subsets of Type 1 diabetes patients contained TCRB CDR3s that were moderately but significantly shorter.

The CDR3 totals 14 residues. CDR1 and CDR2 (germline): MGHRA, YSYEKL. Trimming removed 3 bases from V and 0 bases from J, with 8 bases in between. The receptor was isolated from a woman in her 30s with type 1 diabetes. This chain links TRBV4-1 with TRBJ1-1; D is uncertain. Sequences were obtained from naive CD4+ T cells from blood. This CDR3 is CASSHRAMNTEAFF. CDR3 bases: TGCGCCAGCAGCCACCGCGCCATGAACACTGAAGCTTTCTTT.